This is a list of T cell receptor beta chains from one sample in a study of post-analysis software for immune sequencing data. TCRdb recomputed calls from the PCR reads with MiXCR, one row per CDR3 protein. Here the sample spans 350,000 to 450,000 distinct CDR3 sequences, roughly 40% being singletons. What was sequenced was blood. Receptor source: a girl aged 2-10 years with multiple sclerosis. Both conserved end residues are part of each CDR3. The D gene is left open where the match is weak. Clone sizes are given selectively: once, few, many, or a class where the clone is expanded.

D	V	J	size	CDR3	DNA
-	TRBV6-5	TRBJ1-2	few	CASSYLGTPSANYGYTF	TGTGCCAGCAGTTACCTGGGCACCCCTTCCGCTAACTATGGCTACACCTTC
-	TRBV5-6	TRBJ1-5	few	CASGRRWQPQHF	TGTGCCAGCGGTAGGCGTTGGCAGCCCCAGCATTTT
TRBD2	TRBV9	TRBJ2-1	-	CASSRGTSGTNEQFF	TGTGCCAGCAGCCGGGGGACTAGCGGGACAAATGAGCAGTTCTTC
-	TRBV5-1	TRBJ2-5	-	CASSLSWAQETQYF	TGCGCCAGCAGCTTGAGTTGGGCACAAGAGACCCAGTACTTC
-	TRBV2	TRBJ1-4	-	CASSGATRSSEKLFF	TGTGCCAGCAGTGGGGCTACACGCTCCTCTGAAAAACTGTTTTTT
-	TRBV4-2	TRBJ2-3	few	CASSQDGSTDTQYF	TGTGCCAGCAGCCAAGACGGGAGCACAGATACGCAGTATTTT
TRBD2	TRBV4-1	TRBJ2-1	-	CASCQGLAGLLEQFF	TGCGCCAGCTGCCAAGGACTAGCGGGTCTGTTGGAGCAGTTCTTC
-	TRBV7-2	TRBJ2-1	few	CASSLFWGDEQFF	TGTGCCAGCAGCTTATTCTGGGGGGATGAGCAGTTCTTC
-	TRBV28	TRBJ2-5	-	CANSLNAVGETQYF	TGTGCCAACAGTCTTAACGCGGTGGGGGAGACCCAGTACTTC
-	TRBV5-6	TRBJ2-1	-	CASSPARSHNEQFF	TGTGCCAGCAGCCCCGCCCGGTCCCACAATGAGCAGTTCTTC
TRBD2	TRBV6-2/TRBV6-3	TRBJ2-1	few	CASSYEGLAPYNEQFF	TGTGCCAGCAGTTACGAGGGACTAGCGCCTTACAATGAGCAGTTCTTC
TRBD2	TRBV20-1	TRBJ2-7	-	CSAEGLAGLRDEQYF	TGCAGTGCTGAGGGACTAGCGGGCCTCCGCGACGAGCAGTACTTC
-	TRBV29-1	TRBJ2-1	-	CSVVGRAFYNEQFF	TGCAGCGTTGTAGGGCGGGCGTTTTACAATGAGCAGTTCTTC
-	TRBV7-9	TRBJ2-1	few	CASSSRLGPRPYNEQFF	TGTGCCAGCAGCTCCAGACTGGGACCTCGCCCCTACAATGAGCAGTTCTTC
TRBD1	TRBV7-8	TRBJ1-2	-	CASSSYPRGRNYGYTF	TGTGCCAGCAGCTCCTACCCCAGGGGGCGAAACTATGGCTACACCTTC
-	TRBV7-2	TRBJ2-5	-	CASSPRASRETQYF	TGTGCCAGCAGCCCTCGGGCCTCTAGAGAGACCCAGTACTTC
-	TRBV6-5	TRBJ2-1	few	CASSFRARLTYNEQFF	TGTGCCAGCAGTTTTAGGGCCAGGCTAACGTACAATGAGCAGTTCTTC
-	TRBV6-1	TRBJ2-3	-	CASRSRGAADTQYF	TGTGCCAGCAGAAGCAGGGGGGCGGCAGATACGCAGTATTTT
TRBD1	TRBV11-2	TRBJ1-5	-	CASSAGQANNQPQHF	TGTGCCAGCAGCGCCGGACAGGCCAACAATCAGCCCCAGCATTTT
-	TRBV7-6	TRBJ2-3	few	CASSLTVADTQYF	TGTGCCAGCAGTTTAACAGTTGCAGATACGCAGTATTTT
TRBD1	TRBV7-9	TRBJ1-4	-	CASSLTRQGADEKLFF	TGTGCCAGCAGCTTAACTCGACAGGGGGCGGATGAAAAACTGTTTTTT
-	TRBV7-9	TRBJ2-1	few	CASRFRDGHLEQFF	TGTGCCAGCCGCTTTAGGGACGGACACTTAGAGCAGTTCTTC
-	TRBV5-1	TRBJ1-1	few	CASRGRTEMNTEAFF	TGCGCCAGCAGGGGACGGACGGAGATGAACACTGAAGCTTTCTTT
-	TRBV28	TRBJ1-5	-	CASSRGGSSNQPQHF	TGTGCCAGCAGCCGAGGGGGGTCAAGCAATCAGCCCCAGCATTTT
TRBD1	TRBV5-1	TRBJ1-1	-	CASSPRTGVNTEAFF	TGCGCCAGCAGCCCCCGGACAGGGGTTAACACTGAAGCTTTCTTT
-	TRBV28	TRBJ2-3	few	CASSLVPGGLTDTQYF	TGTGCCAGCAGTCTCGTCCCCGGGGGGCTCACAGATACGCAGTATTTT
TRBD1	TRBV28	TRBJ2-1	-	CAIRRGQGFNEQFF	TGTGCCATCAGGAGGGGACAGGGGTTCAATGAGCAGTTTTTC
TRBD1	TRBV12-3/TRBV12-4	TRBJ2-1	-	CASRTTGGFLAQFF	TGTGCCAGCAGGACGACAGGGGGCTTCTTAGCGCAGTTCTTC
TRBD1	TRBV11-3	TRBJ2-3	few	CASSARRTGPSTDTQYF	TGTGCCAGCAGCGCCCGAAGGACAGGGCCTAGCACAGATACGCAGTATTTT
-	TRBV5-1	TRBJ1-2	-	CASSLVFQNYGYTF	TGCGCCAGCAGCTTGGTTTTCCAGAACTATGGCTACACCTTC
TRBD2	TRBV2	TRBJ2-7	-	CASTRGSSYNEQYF	TGTGCCAGCACGCGGGGGAGCTCCTACAATGAGCAGTACTTC